Described below is a single T cell receptor (beta chain) sequence and its context. Study processing details: Estimated nucleated cell counts came from reference gene primer amplification. Method: immunoSEQ multiplex PCR; TCRdb's copy keeps in-frame clones and lacks some. From that table come the V and J calls and clone size; the DNA was used to work out D and trimming. The table includes a few hundred thousand clones, roughly 80% detected once. The data are from a study of blood T cell repertoires in COVID-19. Study overall: There were acute and convalescent COVID-19 samples, and they came from the United States, Italy and Spain.

V lost 2 bases and J lost 15, with 13 bases in between. The germline V gene encodes CDR1 KGHDR and CDR2 SFDVKD. There are 12 residues in the CDR3. Material for sequencing was peripheral blood. This rearrangement joins TRBV24-1 to TRBJ2-1; D possibly corresponds to TRBD2 (5 bases). The TCR was taken from a woman younger than 35 with acute or convalescent COVID-19. The CDR3 sequence: CATSDYGEYRFF. CDR3 DNA: TGTGCCACCAGTGATTATGGGGAGTATCGGTTCTTC.